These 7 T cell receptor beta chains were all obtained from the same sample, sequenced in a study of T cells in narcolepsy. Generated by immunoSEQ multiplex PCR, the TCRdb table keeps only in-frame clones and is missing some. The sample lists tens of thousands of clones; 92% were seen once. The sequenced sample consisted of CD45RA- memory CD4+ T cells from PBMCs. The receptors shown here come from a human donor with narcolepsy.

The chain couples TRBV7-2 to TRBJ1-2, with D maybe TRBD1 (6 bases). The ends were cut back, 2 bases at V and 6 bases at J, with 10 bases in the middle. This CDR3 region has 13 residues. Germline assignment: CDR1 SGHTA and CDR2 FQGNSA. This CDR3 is CASSLRPGDGYTF. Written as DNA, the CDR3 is TGTGCCAGCAGCTTAAGGCCAGGGGATGGCTACACCTTC.

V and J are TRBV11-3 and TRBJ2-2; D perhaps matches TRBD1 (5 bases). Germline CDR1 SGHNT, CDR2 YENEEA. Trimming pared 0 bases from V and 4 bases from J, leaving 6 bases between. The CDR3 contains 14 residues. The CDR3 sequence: CASSLEQGTGELFF. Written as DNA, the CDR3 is TGTGCCAGCAGCTTAGAGCAGGGCACCGGGGAGCTGTTTTTT. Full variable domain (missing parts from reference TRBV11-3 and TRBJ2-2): EAGVVQSPRYKIIEKKQPVAFWCNPISGHNTLYWYLQNLGQGPELLIRYENEEAVDDSQLPKDRFSAERLKGVDSTLKIQPAELGDSAVYLCASSLEQGTGELFFGEGSRLTVL.

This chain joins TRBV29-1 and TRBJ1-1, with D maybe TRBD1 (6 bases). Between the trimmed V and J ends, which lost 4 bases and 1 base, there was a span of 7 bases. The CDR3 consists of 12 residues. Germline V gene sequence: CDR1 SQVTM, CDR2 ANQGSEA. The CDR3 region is CSVAQGNTEAFF. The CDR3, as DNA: TGCAGCGTTGCACAGGGGAACACTGAAGCTTTCTTT.

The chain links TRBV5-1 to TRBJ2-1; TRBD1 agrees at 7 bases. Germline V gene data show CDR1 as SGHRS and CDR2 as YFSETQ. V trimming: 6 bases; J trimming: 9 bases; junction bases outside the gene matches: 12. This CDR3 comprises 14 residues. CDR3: CASTRDSALGEQFF. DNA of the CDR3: TGCGCCAGCACCCGGGACAGCGCCTTGGGTGAGCAGTTCTTC. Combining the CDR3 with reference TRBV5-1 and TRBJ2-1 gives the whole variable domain KAGVTQTPRYLIKTRGQQVTLSCSPISGHRSVSWYQQTPGQGLQFLFEYFSETQRNKGNFPGRFSGRQFSNSRSEMNVSTLELGDSALYLCASTRDSALGEQFFGPGTRLTVL.

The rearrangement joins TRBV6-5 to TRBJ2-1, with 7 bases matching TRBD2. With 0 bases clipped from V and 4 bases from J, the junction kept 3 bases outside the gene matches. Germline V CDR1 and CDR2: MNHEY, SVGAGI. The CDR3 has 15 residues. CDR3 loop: CASSYSSGLYNEQFF. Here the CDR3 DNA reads TGTGCCAGCAGTTACTCTTCGGGACTATACAATGAGCAGTTCTTC.

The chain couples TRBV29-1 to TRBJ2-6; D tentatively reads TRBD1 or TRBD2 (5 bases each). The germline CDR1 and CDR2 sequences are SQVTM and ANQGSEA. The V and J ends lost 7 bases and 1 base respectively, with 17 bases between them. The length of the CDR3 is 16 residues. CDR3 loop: CSASRDLDSGANVLTF. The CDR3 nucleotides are TGCAGCGCGAGCCGGGACCTAGATTCTGGGGCCAACGTCCTGACTTTC.

CDR3 sequence: CASSQSHSTDTQYF. The CDR3 DNA is TGTGCCAGCAGCCAAAGCCATAGCACAGATACGCAGTATTTT. The chain joins TRBV7-2 to TRBJ2-3; no definite D call. Germline lookup yields CDR1 SGHTA and CDR2 FQGNSA. This CDR3 contains 14 residues. With 5 bases removed from V and 0 bases from J, the gap between germline ends came to 9 bases.